What follows describes a single TCR beta chain. This record belongs to a study of T cells expressing NK-cell markers. In the study overall: Seven HCMV-seropositive donors and one seronegative donor made up the eight sequenced donors.

Looked up from germline, CDR1 is ENHRY and CDR2 is SYGVKD. This CDR3 comprises 14 residues. TCRdb re-called the 5' RACE reads; one entry per CDR3 protein, DNA not given. The sample has about 550,000 distinct CDR3 sequences, and its top ten clones hold approximately 4%. The sample taken for sequencing was blood T cells: a sorted CD56 or NKG2C T cell subset, CD4+ or CD8+ T cells, or bulk PBMC T cells (not recorded which). The sequence was collected from a man aged 18 to 30 in good health. The chain joins TRBV10-3 to TRBJ2-1. CDR3 sequence reads: CAISESGPTREQFF.